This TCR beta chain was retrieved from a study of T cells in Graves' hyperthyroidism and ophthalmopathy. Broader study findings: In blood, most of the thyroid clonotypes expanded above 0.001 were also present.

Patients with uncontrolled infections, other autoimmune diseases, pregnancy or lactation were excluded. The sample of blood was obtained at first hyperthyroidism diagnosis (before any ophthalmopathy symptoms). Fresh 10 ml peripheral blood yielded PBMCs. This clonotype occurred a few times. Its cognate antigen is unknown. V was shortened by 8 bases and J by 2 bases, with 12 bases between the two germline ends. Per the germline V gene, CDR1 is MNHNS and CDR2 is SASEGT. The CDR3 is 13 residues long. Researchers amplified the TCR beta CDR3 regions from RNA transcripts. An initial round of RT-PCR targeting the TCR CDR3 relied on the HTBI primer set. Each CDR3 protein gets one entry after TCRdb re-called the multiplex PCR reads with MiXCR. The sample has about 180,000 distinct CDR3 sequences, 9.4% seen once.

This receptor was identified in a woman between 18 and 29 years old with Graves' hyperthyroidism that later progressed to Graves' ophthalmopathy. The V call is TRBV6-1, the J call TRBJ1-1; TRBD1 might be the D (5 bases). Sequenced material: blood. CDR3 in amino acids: CASGGIANTEAFF. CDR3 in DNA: TGTGCCAGCGGGGGAATTGCCAACACTGAAGCTTTCTTT.